Listed here are 13 T cell receptor beta chains from one sample, sequenced in a study of T cells after posttransplantation cyclophosphamide. Libraries were prepared by immunoSEQ multiplex PCR; TCRdb keeps only in-frame clonotypes and omits some of them. This table holds more than 30,000 clones, about 89% found once. The naive gate required viable CD3+CD4+ or CD3+CD8+ cells with CCR7+CD45RA+CD45RO-CD95-CD27+CD28+ phenotype. The sequenced sample was naive CD4+ T cells sorted from PBMCs. These receptor sequences come from a woman in her fifties or sixties in good health, CMV-negative, and a related stem cell transplant donor.

In its sample, this clone was seen once. CDR3 loop: CASSLGGTGGNTIYF. CDR3 sequence (DNA): TGCGCCAGCAGCTTGGGGGGGACAGGTGGAAACACCATATATTTT. The rearrangement links TRBV5-1 to TRBJ1-3; 8 bases align to TRBD1. CDR1 and CDR2 from the germline V gene are SGHRS and YFSETQ. J lost 3 bases, V lost 0 bases, and 2 bases had no gene match. This CDR3 contains 15 residues. The variable domain in full, with the rest retrieved from reference TRBV5-1 and TRBJ1-3, is KAGVTQTPRYLIKTRGQQVTLSCSPISGHRSVSWYQQTPGQGLQFLFEYFSETQRNKGNFPGRFSGRQFSNSRSEMNVSTLELGDSALYLCASSLGGTGGNTIYFGEGSWLTVV.

The chain combines TRBV15 with TRBJ1-5, with 8 bases matching TRBD1. This CDR3 is 16 amino acids long. Trimming took 4 bases from V and 5 from J; bases not matched to a gene: 10. Germline V CDR1 and CDR2: LNHNV, YYDKDF (reference sequence). The CDR3 nucleotides read TGTGCCACCAGCAAGTGGGGCAGGGGGCAGGATCAGCCCCAGCATTTT. Protein: CATSKWGRGQDQPQHF.

V is TRBV7-3 and J is TRBJ2-1; D is perhaps TRBD2 (5 bases). V was clipped by 5 bases and J by 6 bases, with 17 bases between them. The CDR3 has 15 amino acids. Germline CDR1 SGHTA, CDR2 FQGTGA. CDR3 DNA sequence: TGTGCCAGCAGCCCCCGGAGGACTTACCTCAATGAGCAGTTCTTC. Translating gives CASSPRRTYLNEQFF.

The chain carries TRBV6-6 and TRBJ2-7, with 9 bases matching TRBD2. The germline V gene encodes CDR1 MNHNY and CDR2 SVGAGI (reference sequence). The length of the CDR3 is 15 residues. V was clipped by 2 bases and J by 3 bases; unmatched bases: 5. The CDR3 loop is CASSYGSSGDYEQYF. Here the CDR3 DNA reads TGTGCCAGCAGTTACGGGTCTAGCGGGGACTACGAGCAGTACTTC.

The chain carries TRBV27 and TRBJ1-2, with 9 bases aligning to TRBD1. The CDR3 extends over 15 amino acids. Germline V gene data show CDR1 as MNHEY and CDR2 as SMNVEV (reference sequence). V was clipped by 4 bases and J by 7 bases; unmatched bases: 10. The DNA for the CDR3 is TGTGCCAGCAGTTCCCTTCACAGGGGGCTGAGTGGCTACACCTTC. As protein: CASSSLHRGLSGYTF.

Written as DNA, the CDR3 is TGTGCCACGTGGAGCGCAGGGGCGCCGAACGAGCAGTACTTC. Protein sequence: CATWSAGAPNEQYF. J is TRBJ2-7 and V is TRBV6-1; a weak D match, TRBD1 (6 bases). The germline V gene has CDR1 MNHNS and CDR2 SASEGT. V lost 10 bases to trimming and J lost 5 bases, with 21 bases between them. The CDR3 is 14 residues long.

The chain combines TRBV9 with TRBJ2-2; D is unresolved. CDR1 is SGDLS and CDR2 is YYNGEE in the germline V gene. This CDR3 is 15 amino acids long. V lost 3 bases and J lost 8, with 17 bases in between. The CDR3 DNA reads TGTGCCAGCAGCGCGCGACCCGCGACGACTGGGGAGCTGTTTTTT. Translated: CASSARPATTGELFF.

This chain joins TRBV6-1 and TRBJ2-7, with D maybe TRBD1 (5 bases). This CDR3 has 14 amino acids. The germline V gene has CDR1 MNHNS and CDR2 SASEGT. V lost 7 bases to trimming and J lost 7 bases, with 20 bases between them. The DNA of the CDR3 is TGTGCCAGCACTCAAGGTGACAGCCATGCGGAGCAGTACTTC. This translates into CASTQGDSHAEQYF.

This chain connects TRBV14 to TRBJ1-1, with TRBD1 identical over 7 bases. The junction had 5 bases not matched to a gene; V was cut back by 2 bases and J by 2 bases. This CDR3 is built from 15 residues. From germline, CDR1 is SGHDN and CDR2 FVKESK. DNA for the CDR3: TGTGCCAGCAGCCAAACCGGGACAGTAAACACTGAAGCTTTCTTT. Translated, it gives CASSQTGTVNTEAFF.

The rearrangement joins TRBV2 to TRBJ1-2; 12 bases map to TRBD1. Losses at the gene ends were 5 bases for V and 0 bases for J; bases not matched to a gene: 7. This CDR3 contains 17 residues. Germline values: CDR1 SNHLY, CDR2 FYNNEI. CDR3 DNA sequence: TGTGCCAGCAGTATGGGACAGGGGGCTAGTCCTAACTATGGCTACACCTTC. Translated, it gives CASSMGQGASPNYGYTF.

This chain connects TRBV11-1 to TRBJ2-3; TRBD2 agrees at 10 bases. Germline loops: CDR1 SGHAT, CDR2 FQDESV (reference sequence). This CDR3 is 16 amino acids long. After removal of 2 bases from V and 7 bases from J, the junction contained 9 bases not matched to a gene. CDR3 nucleotide sequence: TGTGCCAGCAGCTTATCCCCTAGCGGGGGTTTGAATACGCAGTATTTT. Amino acid sequence: CASSLSPSGGLNTQYF.

This clone occurred once. V is TRBV4-1 and J is TRBJ2-2; D possibly corresponds to TRBD2 (6 bases). Germline values: CDR1 MGHRA, CDR2 YSYEKL. The CDR3 is 19 amino acids. Trimming left V 0 bases short and J 4 bases short, with 21 bases between. DNA of the CDR3: TGCGCCAGCAGCCAAGATCAAAGAGGAACTAGCTTGAGCACCGGGGAGCTGTTTTTT. This codes for CASSQDQRGTSLSTGELFF.

This rearrangement joins TRBV5-5 to TRBJ2-5; 9 nucleotides match TRBD1. The germline CDR1 and CDR2 sequences are SGHKS and YYEKEE (reference sequence). V lost 1 base and J lost 5; bases outside the gene matches: 9. This CDR3 has 16 amino acids. The CDR3 nucleotides are TGTGCCAGCAGCTTGAAGGGTGGGACAGGGTGGGAGACCCAGTACTTC. This codes for CASSLKGGTGWETQYF.